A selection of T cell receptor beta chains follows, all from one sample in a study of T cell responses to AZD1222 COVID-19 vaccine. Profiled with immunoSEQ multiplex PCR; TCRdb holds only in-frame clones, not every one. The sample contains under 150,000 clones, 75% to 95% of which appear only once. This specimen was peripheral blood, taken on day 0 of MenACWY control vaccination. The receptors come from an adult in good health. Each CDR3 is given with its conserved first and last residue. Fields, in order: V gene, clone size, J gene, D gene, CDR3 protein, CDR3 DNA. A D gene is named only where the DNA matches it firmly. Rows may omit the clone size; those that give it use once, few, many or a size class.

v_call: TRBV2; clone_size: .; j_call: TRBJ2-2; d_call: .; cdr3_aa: CASSVLSSGTGELFF; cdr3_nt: TGTGCCAGCAGTGTCCTATCATCGGGCACCGGGGAGCTGTTTTTT
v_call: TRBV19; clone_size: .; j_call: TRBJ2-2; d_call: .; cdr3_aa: CASSITGLTAGELFF; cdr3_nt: TGTGCCAGTAGCATCACAGGGTTAACGGCCGGGGAGCTGTTTTTT
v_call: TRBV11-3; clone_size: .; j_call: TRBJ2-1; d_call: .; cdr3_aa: CASSLGDGYNEQFF; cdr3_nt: TGTGCCAGCAGCTTAGGTGACGGTTACAATGAGCAGTTCTTC
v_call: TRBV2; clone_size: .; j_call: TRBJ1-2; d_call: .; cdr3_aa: CASSGQPLYGYTF; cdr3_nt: TGTGCCAGCAGTGGACAGCCTCTCTATGGCTACACCTTC
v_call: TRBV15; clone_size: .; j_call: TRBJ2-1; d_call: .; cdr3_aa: CATSRGRGSYNEQFF; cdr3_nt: TGTGCCACCAGCCGAGGACGGGGCTCCTACAATGAGCAGTTCTTC
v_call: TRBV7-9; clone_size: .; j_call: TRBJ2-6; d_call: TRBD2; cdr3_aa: CASSLVGGRDGANVLTF; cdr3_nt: TGTGCCAGCAGCTTAGTTGGCGGGAGAGATGGGGCCAACGTCCTGACTTTC
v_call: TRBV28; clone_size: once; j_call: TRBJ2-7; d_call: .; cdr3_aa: CASSPAGRYEQYF; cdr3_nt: TGTGCCAGCAGTCCAGCAGGGCGGTACGAGCAGTACTTC
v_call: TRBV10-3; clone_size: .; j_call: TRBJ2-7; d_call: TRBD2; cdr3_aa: CATRGSGSFFEQYF; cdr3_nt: TGTGCCACCCGGGGCAGCGGGAGTTTTTTCGAGCAGTACTTC
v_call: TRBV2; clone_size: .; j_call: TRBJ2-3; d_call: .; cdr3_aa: CASSESQRGTDTQYF; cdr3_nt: TGTGCCAGCAGTGAGTCCCAGCGGGGCACAGATACGCAGTATTTT
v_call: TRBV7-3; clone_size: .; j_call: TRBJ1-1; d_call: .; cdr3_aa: CASSANTGDTEAFF; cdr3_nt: TGTGCCAGCAGCGCAAATACGGGCGACACTGAAGCTTTCTTT
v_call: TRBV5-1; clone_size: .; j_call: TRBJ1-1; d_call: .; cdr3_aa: CASSSRDQGTEAFF; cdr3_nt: TGCGCCAGCAGCTCCCGGGATCAGGGGACTGAAGCTTTCTTT
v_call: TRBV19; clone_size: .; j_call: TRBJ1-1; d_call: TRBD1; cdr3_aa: CASSTPRQGAPNTEAFF; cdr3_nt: TGTGCCAGTAGTACGCCGCGACAGGGGGCGCCGAACACTGAAGCTTTCTTT
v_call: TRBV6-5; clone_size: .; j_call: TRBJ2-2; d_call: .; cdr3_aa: CASSYFGKANTGELFF; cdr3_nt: TGTGCCAGCAGTTATTTTGGCAAAGCGAACACCGGGGAGCTGTTTTTT
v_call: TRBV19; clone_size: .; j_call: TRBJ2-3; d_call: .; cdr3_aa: CASSIDLRGLTSTDTQYF; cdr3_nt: TGTGCCAGTAGTATAGACTTGCGGGGGCTAACTAGCACAGATACGCAGTATTTT
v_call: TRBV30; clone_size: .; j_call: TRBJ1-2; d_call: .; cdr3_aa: CAWSPGNYGYTF; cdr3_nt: TGTGCCTGGAGTCCCGGCAACTATGGCTACACCTTC
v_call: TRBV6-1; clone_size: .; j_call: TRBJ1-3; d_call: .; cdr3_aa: CASSVQDIGHSGNTIYF; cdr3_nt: TGTGCCAGCAGTGTTCAGGACATAGGGCACTCTGGAAACACCATATATTTT
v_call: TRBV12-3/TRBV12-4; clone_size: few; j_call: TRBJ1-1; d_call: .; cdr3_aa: CASSFGADTEAFF; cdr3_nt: TGTGCCAGCAGTTTTGGGGCGGACACTGAAGCTTTCTTT
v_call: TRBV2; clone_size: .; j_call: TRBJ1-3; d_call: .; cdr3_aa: CASRGLGNTIYF; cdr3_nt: TGTGCCAGCCGGGGTTTAGGAAACACCATATATTTT
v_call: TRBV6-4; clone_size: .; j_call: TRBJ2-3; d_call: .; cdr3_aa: CASSAGSSLTQYF; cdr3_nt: TGTGCCAGCAGTGCCGGCTCCTCCCTTACGCAGTATTTT
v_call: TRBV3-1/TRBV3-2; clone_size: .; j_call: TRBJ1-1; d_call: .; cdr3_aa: CASSQIGAAEAFF; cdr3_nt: TGTGCCAGCAGCCAAATCGGGGCTGCTGAAGCTTTCTTT
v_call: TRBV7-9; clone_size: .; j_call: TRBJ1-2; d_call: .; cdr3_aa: CASSQMSYGYTF; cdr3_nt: TGTGCCAGCAGCCAGATGAGCTATGGCTACACCTTC
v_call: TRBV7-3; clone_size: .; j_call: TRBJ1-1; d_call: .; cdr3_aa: CASRRRVGTEAFF; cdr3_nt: TGTGCCAGCAGACGCAGGGTTGGGACTGAAGCTTTCTTT
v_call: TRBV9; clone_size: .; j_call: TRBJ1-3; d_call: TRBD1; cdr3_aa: CASSPGDRGGGNTIYF; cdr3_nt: TGTGCCAGCAGCCCCGGGGACAGGGGAGGTGGAAACACCATATATTTT
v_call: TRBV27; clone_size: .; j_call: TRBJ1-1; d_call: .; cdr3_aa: CASSFTGANTEAFF; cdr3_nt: TGTGCCAGCAGTTTTACAGGAGCGAACACTGAAGCTTTCTTT
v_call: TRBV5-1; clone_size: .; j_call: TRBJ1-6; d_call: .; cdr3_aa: CASRAIPDWNSPLHF; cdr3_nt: TGCGCCAGCAGGGCGATACCGGACTGGAATTCACCCCTCCACTTT
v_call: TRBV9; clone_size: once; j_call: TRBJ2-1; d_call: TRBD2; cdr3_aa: CASPGTSGANEQFF; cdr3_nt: TGTGCCAGCCCTGGGACTAGCGGAGCCAATGAGCAGTTCTTC
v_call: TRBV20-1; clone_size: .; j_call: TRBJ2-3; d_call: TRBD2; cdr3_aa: CSASPMASGGAFRLTDTQYF; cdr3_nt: TGCAGTGCTAGTCCCATGGCTAGCGGGGGGGCTTTTCGGTTAACAGATACGCAGTATTTT
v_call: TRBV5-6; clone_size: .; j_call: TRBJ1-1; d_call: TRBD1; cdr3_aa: CASSSWTGGTEAFF; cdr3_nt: TGTGCCAGCAGCTCTTGGACAGGGGGCACTGAAGCTTTCTTT
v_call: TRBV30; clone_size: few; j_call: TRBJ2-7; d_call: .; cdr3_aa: CAWMGDVYEQYF; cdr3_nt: TGTGCCTGGATGGGGGATGTCTACGAGCAGTACTTC
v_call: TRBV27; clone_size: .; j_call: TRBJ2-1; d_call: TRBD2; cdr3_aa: CASSFGTSGTNEQFF; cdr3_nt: TGTGCCAGCAGTTTCGGGACTAGCGGGACCAATGAGCAGTTCTTC
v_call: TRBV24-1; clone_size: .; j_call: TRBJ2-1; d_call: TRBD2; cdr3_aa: CATSLSSGDYNEQFF; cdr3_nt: TGTGCCACCTCGCTCTCTAGCGGGGACTACAATGAGCAGTTCTTC
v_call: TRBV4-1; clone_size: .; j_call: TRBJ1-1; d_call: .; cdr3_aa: CASTSEVLNTEAFF; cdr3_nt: TGCGCCAGCACCTCCGAGGTCCTGAACACTGAAGCTTTCTTT
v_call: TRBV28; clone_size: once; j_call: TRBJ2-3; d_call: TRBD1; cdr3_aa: CASSPIGTGRDTQYF; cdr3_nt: TGTGCCAGCAGTCCCATCGGGACAGGGAGAGATACGCAGTATTTT
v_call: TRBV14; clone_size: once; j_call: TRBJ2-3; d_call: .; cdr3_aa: CASSQGLGRPDTQYF; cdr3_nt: TGTGCCAGCAGCCAAGGGTTGGGGAGGCCAGATACGCAGTATTTT
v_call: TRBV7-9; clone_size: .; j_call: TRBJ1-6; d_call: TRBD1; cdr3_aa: CASSLGQGGSPLHF; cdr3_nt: TGTGCCAGCAGCTTAGGACAGGGTGGTTCACCCCTCCACTTT
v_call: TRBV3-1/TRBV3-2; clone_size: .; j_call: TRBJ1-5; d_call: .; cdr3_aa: CASSQTGNNQPQHF; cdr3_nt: TGTGCCAGCAGCCAAACAGGAAACAATCAGCCCCAGCATTTT
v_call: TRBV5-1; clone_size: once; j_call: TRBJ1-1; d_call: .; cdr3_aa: CASSWLPGSPGTEAFF; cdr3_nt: TGCGCCAGCAGCTGGCTCCCAGGTTCCCCGGGGACTGAAGCTTTCTTT
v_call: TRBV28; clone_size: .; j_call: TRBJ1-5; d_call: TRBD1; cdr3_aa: CASIAPPGQGGNSNQPQHF; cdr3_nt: TGTGCCAGCATCGCCCCTCCGGGACAGGGCGGAAATAGCAATCAGCCCCAGCATTTT
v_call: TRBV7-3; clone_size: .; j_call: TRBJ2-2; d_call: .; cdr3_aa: CASSFQTTTGELFF; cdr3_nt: TGTGCCAGCAGCTTCCAGACCACTACCGGGGAGCTGTTTTTT
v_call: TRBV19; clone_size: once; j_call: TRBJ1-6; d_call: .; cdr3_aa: CASSIKVTYNSPLHF; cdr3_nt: TGTGCCAGTAGTATAAAGGTTACCTATAATTCACCCCTCCACTTT
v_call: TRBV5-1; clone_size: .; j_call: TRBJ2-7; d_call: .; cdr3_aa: CASSFSFVYRVPYEQYF; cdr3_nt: TGCGCCAGCAGCTTCTCTTTTGTGTACAGGGTCCCCTACGAGCAGTACTTC
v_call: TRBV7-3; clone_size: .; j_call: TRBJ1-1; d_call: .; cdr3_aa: CASSPSGPQVAFF; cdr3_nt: TGTGCCAGCAGCCCGTCCGGCCCACAAGTAGCTTTCTTT
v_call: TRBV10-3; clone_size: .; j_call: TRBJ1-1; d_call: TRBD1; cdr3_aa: CAISGTGQGEEAFF; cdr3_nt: TGTGCCATCAGTGGAACTGGACAGGGGGAAGAAGCTTTCTTT
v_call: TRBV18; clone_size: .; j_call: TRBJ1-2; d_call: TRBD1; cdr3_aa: CASSPAGTGGRYGYTF; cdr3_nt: TGTGCCAGCTCACCGGCCGGGACAGGGGGAAGGTATGGCTACACCTTC
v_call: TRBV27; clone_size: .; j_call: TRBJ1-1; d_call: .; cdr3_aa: CASSLSRGNTEAFF; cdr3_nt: TGTGCCAGCAGCCTATCCAGGGGGAACACTGAAGCTTTCTTT
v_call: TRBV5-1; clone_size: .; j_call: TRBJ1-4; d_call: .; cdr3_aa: CASSSQQAFGEKLFF; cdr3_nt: TGCGCCAGCAGCTCCCAACAAGCCTTCGGAGAAAAACTGTTTTTT
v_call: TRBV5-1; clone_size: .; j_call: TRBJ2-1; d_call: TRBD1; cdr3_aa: CASSLGQGGNEQFF; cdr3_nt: TGCGCCAGCAGCCTTGGACAGGGAGGCAATGAGCAGTTCTTC
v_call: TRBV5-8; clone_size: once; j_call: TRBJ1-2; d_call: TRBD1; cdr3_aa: CASSRIRQGNYGYTF; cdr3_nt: TGTGCCAGCAGCCGAATTAGACAGGGGAACTATGGCTACACCTTC
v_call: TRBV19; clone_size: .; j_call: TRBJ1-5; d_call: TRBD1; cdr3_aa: CASSSRDRGRSNQPQHF; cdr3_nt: TGTGCCAGTAGTTCCCGGGACAGGGGGCGAAGCAATCAGCCCCAGCATTTT
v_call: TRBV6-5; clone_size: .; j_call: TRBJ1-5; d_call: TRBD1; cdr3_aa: CASRPGTASNQPQHF; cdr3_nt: TGTGCCAGCAGGCCCGGGACAGCTAGCAATCAGCCCCAGCATTTT
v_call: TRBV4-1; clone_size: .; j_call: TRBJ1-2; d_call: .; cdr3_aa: CASSQDGGPGGYTF; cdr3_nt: TGCGCCAGCAGCCAAGATGGAGGGCCTGGGGGCTACACCTTC
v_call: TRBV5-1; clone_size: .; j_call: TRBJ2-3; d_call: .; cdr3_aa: CASSLVGDGITDTQYF; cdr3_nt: TGCGCCAGCAGCTTGGTCGGGGACGGCATCACAGATACGCAGTATTTT
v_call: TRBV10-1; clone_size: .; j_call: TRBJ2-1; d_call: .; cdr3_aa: CASSEDSRVYNEQFF; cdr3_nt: TGCGCCAGCAGTGAGGACTCCCGAGTCTACAATGAGCAGTTCTTC
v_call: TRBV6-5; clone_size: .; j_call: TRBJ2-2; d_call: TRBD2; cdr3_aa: CISGSTGELFF; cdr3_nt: TGTATCAGCGGGAGTACCGGGGAGCTGTTTTTT
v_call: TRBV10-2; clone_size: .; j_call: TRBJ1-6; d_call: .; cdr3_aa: CASKGLRMPGVNSPLHF; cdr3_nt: TGCGCCAGCAAGGGTCTGAGGATGCCAGGGGTTAATTCACCCCTCCACTTT
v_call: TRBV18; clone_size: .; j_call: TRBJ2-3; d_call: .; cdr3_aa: CASSPQLRGTDTQYF; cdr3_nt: TGTGCCAGCTCACCGCAGCTTAGAGGGACAGATACGCAGTATTTT
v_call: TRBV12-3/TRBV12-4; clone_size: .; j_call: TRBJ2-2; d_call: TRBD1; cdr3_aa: CATRGTGPGELFF; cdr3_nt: TGTGCCACCCGAGGGACAGGGCCCGGGGAGCTGTTTTTT
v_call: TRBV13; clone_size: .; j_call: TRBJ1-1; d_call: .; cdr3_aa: CASSQETVYVNTEAFF; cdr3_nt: TGTGCCAGCAGCCAAGAGACAGTCTACGTGAACACTGAAGCTTTCTTT